Sequencing of this T cell receptor (beta chain) was carried out in a study of regulatory T cells in long-lasting Graves disease. Background on the study: Antithyroid drugs had been taken by newly diagnosed Graves' patients for under 3 months.

Time point described: newly diagnosed GD, antithyroid drugs for less than 3 months. PBMC RNA was the source of the TCR library. Germline V CDR1 and CDR2: SGHDT, YYEEEE. The CDR3 has 16 amino acids. With 4 bases clipped from V and 8 bases from J, the junction kept 14 bases outside the gene matches. With iRepertoire HTBI primers and Arm-PCR of CDR3 regions, TCR beta libraries were built. As originally analysed: Identification of gene segments yielded some 62 TRBV and about 14 TRBJ across samples. MiXCR, applied by TCRdb to the multiplex PCR reads, yields one record per CDR3 protein. TCRdb assigned the V and J calls; the authors' analysis was not used. The repertoire holds hundreds of thousands of distinct CDR3 sequences, with 16% as singletons. These sequences were also reported in another study, on T cells in Graves' hyperthyroidism and ophthalmopathy. From that report: A set of HTBI primers served as the primers for a first-round RT-PCR of the TCR CDR3.

The clonotype originates from a woman aged 35 to 60 with Graves disease. Sequenced material: peripheral blood mononuclear cells (PBMCs), taken at new diagnosis, from a patient treated with antithyroid drugs. J is TRBJ1-4 and V is TRBV5-6; 7 nucleotides align to TRBD1. The CDR3 spells CASSVEKGGREEKLFF. In DNA, the CDR3 is TGTGCCAGCAGCGTGGAAAAAGGGGGCCGGGAGGAAAAACTGTTTTTT.